Reported below is one TCR beta chain. Its recognized antigen is unknown. No much larger clone is present one base from it, and per-base qualities are unavailable. This specimen belongs to a study of tumor-infiltrating lymphocytes in primary liver carcinoma (dated by TCRdb to 2016 to 2017). Regarding the study in general: Five patients with histopathologically diagnosed primary liver carcinoma underwent surgical resection in China between late 2015 and March 2016. Hepatocellular carcinoma (four) or combined HCC and intrahepatic cholangiocarcinoma (one) was present in the five patients, who were three men and two women aged 30 to 69 years. Tumors of the five patients were stage T1-T3 N0M0 with maximum diameters of roughly 4 to 11 cm. Samples yielded roughly 3.5 to 8 million productive TCRbeta reads; read depth did not differ significantly between tissue types. TCRbeta repertoire sequencing, expression microarrays and whole-exome sequencing were combined in the study across five regions of each liver tumor, with adjacent normal tissue and blood also included. A total of 35 specimens from 5 patients underwent TCRbeta repertoire sequencing, comprising 25 tumor regions, 5 adjacent noncancerous liver tissues and 5 peripheral blood samples. High reproducibility was observed for the technical replicate repertoires, with mean shared-clone rates near 0.89 and correlation coefficients above 0.95.

TCRbeta-specific cDNA was reverse-transcribed from about 520 ng total RNA using a constant-region primer and ProtoScript II reverse transcriptase. Three nested multiplex PCR rounds, following a slightly modified ARM-PCR procedure, were used to build the TCRbeta libraries. The first two PCR rounds used multiplex TRBV1-TRBV30 forward primers with a Cbeta reverse primer, each for about 11 cycles. Sample barcodes and Illumina adapters were added in a final 25-cycle PCR with Deep VentR polymerase. Before sequencing, amplicons of 200-500 bp were purified from gel using a QIAquick gel extraction kit. TCRbeta amplicons were sequenced on an Illumina HiSeq 2500 with 250-bp paired-end reads. Per the original workflow: Trimmomatic v0.33 was used to quality-trim the reads, and FLASH v1.2.11 was used to merge paired reads so that full CDR3 sequences could be recovered. V, D and J germline segments were assigned to the rearranged TCRbeta sequences using MiGEC v1.2.1b. VDJtools v1.0.0 computed clonotype statistics and Shannon-Wiener diversity indices. Except for diversity analysis, only the 250 most abundant clonotypes of each sample were used in subsequent analyses to reduce sampling bias. TCRdb reprocessing: public reads trimmed at Q25 with fastp, clones called with MiXCR, in-frame beta chains kept. Rows with a matching CDR3 protein are joined into one entry that keeps the most common DNA and genes. What appears here as the V and J calls and clone size reflects TCRdb's work, not the paper's. The sample table shows 300,000 to 400,000 distinct CDR3 sequences, and about two thirds are seen once. Of the sample, 5.5% to 8% is held by the ten largest clones.

RNA from unsorted whole blood was extracted with TRIzol reagent, and germline DNA was obtained with the DNeasy Blood & Tissue kit. At the time of sampling, the patients had chronic HBV infection and had not received any treatment. Before surgery, roughly 4.2 milliliters of peripheral blood were drawn into K2EDTA tubes. General study outcomes and caveats: The top 250 clones accounted for a significantly greater share of the repertoire in tumors than in blood (p = 0.039). Only the TCR beta chain was sequenced, which likely underestimates true repertoire diversity because unpaired alpha chains were not captured. Comparison of CD4+ and CD8+ T cell repertoires was precluded by the use of bulk unsorted samples. The study included only a few patients, and the authors note findings should be validated in a larger study. Repertoire overlap was higher between tumor regions (mean roughly 35%) than tumor-adjacent (roughly 17%) or tumor-blood (about 14%) pairs, consistent with antigen-driven expansion.

From its cysteine to its phenylalanine, the CDR3 spans 15 amino acids. The entry retains the CDR3 DNA only, 45 bases that are in frame from base 1. V is reduced by 3 bases and J by 6 bases, leaving a spacing of 16 bases between them. This sequence was found in a man in his forties or fifties with primary liver carcinoma and hepatitis B virus infection. The sample comprised peripheral blood. This chain is built from TRBV23-1 and TRBJ2-3; the D segment could be TRBD2, given 8 matching bases. TRBV23-1 is an ORF, with its function uncertain. The nucleotide sequence reads TGCGCCAGCAGTCAGTCGGGAGGGGGCCGGGATACGCAGTATTTT. Its translation reads: CASSQSGGGRDTQYF.